This TCR beta chain was identified in a study of blood T cell repertoires in COVID-19. The method was immunoSEQ multiplex PCR; TCRdb's version includes in-frame clones alone and lacks a portion of them. The table has under 200,000 clones, roughly 84% seen once. V dropped 7 bases and J dropped 5 bases, with 17 bases sitting between them. Germline V CDR1 and CDR2: SNHLY, FYNNEI. This CDR3 has 15 amino acids. This clonotype was obtained from a human donor in a cohort sampled during active COVID-19. The genes are TRBV2 and TRBJ2-2; perhaps TRBD1 as D (6 bases). Material for sequencing was peripheral blood. The CDR3 bases are TGTGCCAGCAAGATGGGGGTCCAGGGGACCGGGGAGCTGTTTTTT. Translating gives CASKMGVQGTGELFF. The whole variable domain, filled in from reference TRBV2 and TRBJ2-2, reads EPEVTQTPSHQVTQMGQEVILRCVPISNHLYFYWYRQILGQKVEFLVSFYNNEISEKSEIFDDQFSVERPDGSNFTLKIRSTKLEDSAMYFCASKMGVQGTGELFFGEGSRLTVL.